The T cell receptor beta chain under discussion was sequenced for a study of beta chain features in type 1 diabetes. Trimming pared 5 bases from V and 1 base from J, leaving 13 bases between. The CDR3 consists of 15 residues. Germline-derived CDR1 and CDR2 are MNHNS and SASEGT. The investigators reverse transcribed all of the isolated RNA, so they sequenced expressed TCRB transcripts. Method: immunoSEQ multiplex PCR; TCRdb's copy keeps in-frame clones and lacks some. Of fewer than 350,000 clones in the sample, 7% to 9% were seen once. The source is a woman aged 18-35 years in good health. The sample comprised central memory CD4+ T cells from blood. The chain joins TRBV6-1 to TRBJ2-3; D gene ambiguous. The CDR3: CASSWLPSGTDTQYF. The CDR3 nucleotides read TGTGCCAGCAGTTGGCTTCCGTCGGGCACAGATACGCAGTATTTT.